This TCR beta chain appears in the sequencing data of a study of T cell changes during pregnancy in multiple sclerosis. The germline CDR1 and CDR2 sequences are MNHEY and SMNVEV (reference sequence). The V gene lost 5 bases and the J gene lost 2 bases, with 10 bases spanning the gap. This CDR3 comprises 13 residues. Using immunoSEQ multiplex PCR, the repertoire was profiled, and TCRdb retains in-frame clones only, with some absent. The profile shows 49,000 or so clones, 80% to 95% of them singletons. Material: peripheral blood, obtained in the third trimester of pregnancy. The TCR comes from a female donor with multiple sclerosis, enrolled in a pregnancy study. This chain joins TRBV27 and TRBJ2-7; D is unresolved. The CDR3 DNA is TGTGCCAGCAGTCAGACCGCGGCCTACGAGCAGTACTTC. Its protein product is CASSQTAAYEQYF.